This is a list of T cell receptor beta chains from one sample in a study of identical twins. TCRdb re-analysed the 5' RACE reads in MiXCR, keeping a single row per CDR3 protein. The sample carries roughly 750,000 distinct CDR3 sequences, 21% recorded once. The sample was also reused in another study, on T cells expressing NK-cell markers.

Sequenced input: PBMCs. The receptors derive from a woman between 18 and 29 years old in good health. Each CDR3 is given with its conserved first and last residue. Fields, in order: clone size, D gene, J gene, V gene, CDR3 DNA, CDR3 protein. A D gene is named only where the DNA matches it firmly. Clone size appears in some rows only: once, few, many, or a class for an expanded clone.

clone_size: NA; d_call: TRBD2; j_call: TRBJ2-3; v_call: TRBV7-6; cdr3_nt: TGTGCCAGCAGCTCCGAGGGGCTAGCGGCTCGAGGTACGCAGTATTTT; cdr3_aa: CASSSEGLAARGTQYF
clone_size: NA; d_call: TRBD1; j_call: TRBJ1-1; v_call: TRBV7-8; cdr3_nt: TGTGCCAGCAGCTCCCCGAGACAGGGGATGCAGAACACTGAAGCTTTCTTT; cdr3_aa: CASSSPRQGMQNTEAFF
clone_size: NA; d_call: TRBD1; j_call: TRBJ2-1; v_call: TRBV20-1; cdr3_nt: TGCAGTGCCAGGACGGACAGGGATGAGCAGTTCTTC; cdr3_aa: CSARTDRDEQFF
clone_size: NA; d_call: NA; j_call: TRBJ2-1; v_call: TRBV2; cdr3_nt: TGTGCCAGCAGCGAAGTTTTCGGGTCCTACAATGAGCAGTTCTTC; cdr3_aa: CASSEVFGSYNEQFF
clone_size: few; d_call: NA; j_call: TRBJ1-1; v_call: TRBV20-1; cdr3_nt: TGCAGTGCTAGAGACAGGGAGGCTGAAGCTTTCTTT; cdr3_aa: CSARDREAEAFF
clone_size: few; d_call: NA; j_call: TRBJ2-7; v_call: TRBV29-1; cdr3_nt: TGCAGCGTTGATGGGGGAGCGACCTCCTACGAGCAGTACTTC; cdr3_aa: CSVDGGATSYEQYF
clone_size: NA; d_call: TRBD2; j_call: TRBJ2-1; v_call: TRBV7-9; cdr3_nt: TGTGCCAGCAGCAGGACTAGCGTTAATGAGCAGTTCTTC; cdr3_aa: CASSRTSVNEQFF
clone_size: few; d_call: TRBD1; j_call: TRBJ1-2; v_call: TRBV7-8; cdr3_nt: TGTGCCAGCAGCTTGACGCTTACAGGGGGCTGGGGTGGCTACACCTTC; cdr3_aa: CASSLTLTGGWGGYTF
clone_size: few; d_call: NA; j_call: TRBJ2-7; v_call: TRBV12-3/TRBV12-4; cdr3_nt: TGTGCCAGCAGTCAGAGAGAGCGCGAGCAGTACTTC; cdr3_aa: CASSQREREQYF
clone_size: many; d_call: NA; j_call: TRBJ2-7; v_call: TRBV20-1; cdr3_nt: TGCAGTGCTAGTCCTGGGGCGAGCTCCTACGAGCAGTACTTC; cdr3_aa: CSASPGASSYEQYF
clone_size: many; d_call: TRBD2; j_call: TRBJ2-1; v_call: TRBV12-3/TRBV12-4; cdr3_nt: TGTGCCAGCAGATGGACTAGCGGGACGGCTGAGCAGTTCTTC; cdr3_aa: CASRWTSGTAEQFF
clone_size: NA; d_call: TRBD1; j_call: TRBJ2-4; v_call: TRBV9; cdr3_nt: TGTGCCAGCAGCGTAGGGACAGGCCACTACGGAAACATTCAGTACTTC; cdr3_aa: CASSVGTGHYGNIQYF
clone_size: NA; d_call: TRBD1; j_call: TRBJ2-1; v_call: TRBV6-1; cdr3_nt: TGTGCCAGCAGAAGCTACGGGACAGGATCTTACAATGAGCAGTTCTTC; cdr3_aa: CASRSYGTGSYNEQFF
clone_size: NA; d_call: TRBD2; j_call: TRBJ2-1; v_call: TRBV6-5; cdr3_nt: TGTGCCAGCAGTTATCCCTCTAGCGGGGGTCTCTACAATGAGCAGTTCTTC; cdr3_aa: CASSYPSSGGLYNEQFF
clone_size: NA; d_call: NA; j_call: TRBJ2-7; v_call: TRBV5-8; cdr3_nt: TGTGCCAGCAGCTTACAGGGCCAGCTCTCCTACGAGCAGTACTTC; cdr3_aa: CASSLQGQLSYEQYF
clone_size: NA; d_call: NA; j_call: TRBJ1-1; v_call: TRBV4-2; cdr3_nt: TGTGCCAGCAGCCAAGGACAGCTTGAAGCTTTCTTT; cdr3_aa: CASSQGQLEAFF
clone_size: few; d_call: TRBD2; j_call: TRBJ2-3; v_call: TRBV7-9; cdr3_nt: TGTGCCAGCAGCTTTATGAGGGGTAGCGGGGCACAGTATTTT; cdr3_aa: CASSFMRGSGAQYF
clone_size: NA; d_call: TRBD2; j_call: TRBJ2-7; v_call: TRBV20-1; cdr3_nt: TGCAGTGCACCGGGACTAGCGGGAGGCCGGGGGAACGAGCAGTACTTC; cdr3_aa: CSAPGLAGGRGNEQYF
clone_size: many; d_call: TRBD2; j_call: TRBJ2-7; v_call: TRBV20-1; cdr3_nt: TGCAGTGTTCCGACTAGCGGAGAGCTCTACGAGCAGTACTTC; cdr3_aa: CSVPTSGELYEQYF
clone_size: NA; d_call: NA; j_call: TRBJ1-4; v_call: TRBV12-5; cdr3_nt: TGTGCTAGTGTAGACTCAACTAATGAAAAACTGTTTTTT; cdr3_aa: CASVDSTNEKLFF
clone_size: NA; d_call: TRBD1; j_call: TRBJ2-3; v_call: TRBV7-9; cdr3_nt: TGTGCCTGTCGAAAGGGACAGAAGGAGGCAGATACGCAGTATTTT; cdr3_aa: CACRKGQKEADTQYF
clone_size: few; d_call: NA; j_call: TRBJ1-6; v_call: TRBV10-3; cdr3_nt: TGTGCCATCAGTGAAGGTGGCGCGGGTAATTCACCCCTCCACTTT; cdr3_aa: CAISEGGAGNSPLHF
clone_size: many; d_call: TRBD2; j_call: TRBJ2-1; v_call: TRBV5-1; cdr3_nt: TGCGCCAGCCGAGAGGACCTAGCGGGGGGGCTCCTCTACAATGAGCAGTTCTTC; cdr3_aa: CASREDLAGGLLYNEQFF
clone_size: many; d_call: NA; j_call: TRBJ2-7; v_call: TRBV25-1; cdr3_nt: TGTGCCAGCAGTGTGGGGCACGAGCAGTACTTC; cdr3_aa: CASSVGHEQYF
clone_size: NA; d_call: NA; j_call: TRBJ1-6; v_call: TRBV20-1; cdr3_nt: TGCAGTGCACACATGGGTTCGGGGTCACCCCTCCACTTT; cdr3_aa: CSAHMGSGSPLHF
clone_size: many; d_call: NA; j_call: TRBJ1-1; v_call: TRBV29-1; cdr3_nt: TGCAGCGCTGGTCCGAACCAGAACACTGAAGCTTTCTTT; cdr3_aa: CSAGPNQNTEAFF
clone_size: NA; d_call: NA; j_call: TRBJ2-7; v_call: TRBV5-6; cdr3_nt: TGTGCCATCAGCCCAGGGGCCTCCTACGAGCAGTACTTC; cdr3_aa: CAISPGASYEQYF
clone_size: NA; d_call: NA; j_call: TRBJ2-3; v_call: TRBV7-8; cdr3_nt: TGTGCCAGCAGCTTTGGGCTAATTACAGATACGCAGTATTTT; cdr3_aa: CASSFGLITDTQYF
clone_size: many; d_call: NA; j_call: TRBJ1-5; v_call: TRBV3-1; cdr3_nt: TGTGCCAGCAGCCCTGAAACAGGGTACCAGCCCCAGCATTTT; cdr3_aa: CASSPETGYQPQHF
clone_size: NA; d_call: NA; j_call: TRBJ2-1; v_call: TRBV5-1; cdr3_nt: TGCGCCAGCAGCTGGACCTACAATGAGCAGTTCTTC; cdr3_aa: CASSWTYNEQFF
clone_size: few; d_call: NA; j_call: TRBJ2-5; v_call: TRBV29-1; cdr3_nt: TGCAGCGCCCGGTTTTTTGGGAGCAGAGGAGAGACCCAGTACTTC; cdr3_aa: CSARFFGSRGETQYF
clone_size: few; d_call: NA; j_call: TRBJ2-7; v_call: TRBV7-9; cdr3_nt: TGTGCCAGCAGCCGGACTGGACTAAGCTCCTACGAGCAGTACTTC; cdr3_aa: CASSRTGLSSYEQYF
clone_size: many; d_call: NA; j_call: TRBJ2-5; v_call: TRBV29-1; cdr3_nt: TGCAGCGTGGGAGGGACCCAGTACTTC; cdr3_aa: CSVGGTQYF
clone_size: NA; d_call: TRBD2; j_call: TRBJ2-5; v_call: TRBV7-9; cdr3_nt: TGTGCCAGCAGCTCGGGGGGTCCCCAAGAGACCCAGTACTTC; cdr3_aa: CASSSGGPQETQYF
clone_size: NA; d_call: NA; j_call: TRBJ2-3; v_call: TRBV29-1; cdr3_nt: TGCAGCGTGCCGTTGGGGGCAGATACGCAGTATTTT; cdr3_aa: CSVPLGADTQYF
clone_size: many; d_call: NA; j_call: TRBJ1-1; v_call: TRBV9; cdr3_nt: TGTGCCAGCAGCGTAGTCAGGGTTGGCACTGAAGCTTTCTTT; cdr3_aa: CASSVVRVGTEAFF
clone_size: NA; d_call: NA; j_call: TRBJ1-2; v_call: TRBV7-2; cdr3_nt: TGTGCCAGCAGCTTGTGGGCGGTAGTAGGCTACACCTTC; cdr3_aa: CASSLWAVVGYTF
clone_size: few; d_call: TRBD2; j_call: TRBJ2-7; v_call: TRBV5-5; cdr3_nt: TGTGCCAGCAGCTTGCAGGAGACTAGCGGTCCCTACGAGCAGTACTTC; cdr3_aa: CASSLQETSGPYEQYF
clone_size: NA; d_call: TRBD2; j_call: TRBJ2-1; v_call: TRBV20-1; cdr3_nt: TGCAGTGCCTCCGGGACTAGCAGGAATGAGCAGTTCTTC; cdr3_aa: CSASGTSRNEQFF
clone_size: once; d_call: NA; j_call: TRBJ1-1; v_call: TRBV2; cdr3_nt: TGTGCCAGCAGGGGGGCCCCAGAGGCTTTCTTT; cdr3_aa: CASRGAPEAFF
clone_size: few; d_call: NA; j_call: TRBJ1-5; v_call: TRBV6-5; cdr3_nt: TGTGCCAGCAGTTACAGGGAACTCAGTCAGCCCCAGCATTTT; cdr3_aa: CASSYRELSQPQHF
clone_size: NA; d_call: NA; j_call: TRBJ1-2; v_call: TRBV20-1; cdr3_nt: TGCAGTGCCCCTTCGACTACAGCCTATGGCTACACCTTC; cdr3_aa: CSAPSTTAYGYTF
clone_size: NA; d_call: NA; j_call: TRBJ2-5; v_call: TRBV27; cdr3_nt: TGTGCCAGCAGTTCTTGGGGACGTTTCCAAGAGACCCAGTACTTC; cdr3_aa: CASSSWGRFQETQYF
clone_size: NA; d_call: NA; j_call: TRBJ2-1; v_call: TRBV20-1; cdr3_nt: TGCAGTGCTAGAAGCTCGGAAGGTTCATCCTACAATGAGCAGTTCTTC; cdr3_aa: CSARSSEGSSYNEQFF
clone_size: NA; d_call: TRBD1; j_call: TRBJ1-1; v_call: TRBV20-1; cdr3_nt: TGCAGTGCTAGAGAGAGACAGGGGATGAACACTGAAGCTTTCTTT; cdr3_aa: CSARERQGMNTEAFF
clone_size: NA; d_call: NA; j_call: TRBJ2-2; v_call: TRBV25-1; cdr3_nt: TGTGCCAGCAGCCGAAGGGCAGGGGCCCCTGGGGAGCTGTTTTTT; cdr3_aa: CASSRRAGAPGELFF
clone_size: many; d_call: TRBD1; j_call: TRBJ2-7; v_call: TRBV5-6; cdr3_nt: TGTGCCAGCAGCTTACAGGGGATCTCCTACGAGCAGTACTTC; cdr3_aa: CASSLQGISYEQYF
clone_size: NA; d_call: NA; j_call: TRBJ1-2; v_call: TRBV7-9; cdr3_nt: TGTGCCAGCAGCCCCTTCGACGTCACCTTC; cdr3_aa: CASSPFDVTF
clone_size: many; d_call: NA; j_call: TRBJ1-2; v_call: TRBV6-1; cdr3_nt: TGTGCCAGCAGTCCCGGTAGTCAGGGGAGGCCTGGCTACACCTTC; cdr3_aa: CASSPGSQGRPGYTF